The sequence of this T cell receptor (beta chain) was determined in a study of beta chain features in type 1 diabetes. Findings and limits, study-wide: At VDJ recombination sites, type 1 diabetes patients had fewer insertions and more deleted nucleotides.

The study reverse transcribed the entire isolated RNA, so it sequenced expressed TCRB transcripts. The data were produced by immunoSEQ multiplex PCR, yet TCRdb's version contains in-frame clones alone and is incomplete. Among some 410,000 clones listed, approximately 15% were seen once. This clone has a handful of counts. Its antigen is not identified. CDR3 length equals 12 residues. Germline CDR1 is MNHEY and CDR2 is SVGAGI. Trimming removed 4 bases at V and 4 bases at J, with 7 bases between. Material for sequencing was naive CD4+ T cells from blood. The gene calls are TRBV6-5 and TRBJ1-2; no clear D gene. This clonotype originated in a young man in good health. The CDR3 sequence: CASSSGPYGYTF. DNA of the CDR3: TGTGCCAGCAGTTCTGGGCCCTATGGCTACACCTTC.